This TCR beta chain was documented in a study of blood T cell repertoires in COVID-19. Background on the study: Material from acute and convalescent COVID-19 was sourced from the United States, Italy and Spain.

Authors' processing steps: Amplification of reference gene primers provided the estimated nucleated cell counts. Data came from immunoSEQ multiplex PCR; TCRdb stores just in-frame clones and leaves some out. V and J calls and clone size are copied from that table; D and trimming were computed from the DNA. Found here are 75,000 to 95,000 clones, nearly 90% of them singletons; the top ten hold around 3%. The CDR3 covers 16 residues. J gave up 3 bases and V 7 bases, and 11 bases lay outside the gene matches. Germline V lookup: CDR1 MNHEY, CDR2 SMNVEV (reference sequence). Input material: peripheral blood. The V call is TRBV27, the J call TRBJ2-1; 8 nucleotides align to TRBD2. The source is a woman aged 80 or older with acute or convalescent COVID-19. CDR3 bases: TGTGCCAGCACGGGGGGGAACCTCGTACGCTACAATGAGCAGTTCTTC. Translation gives CASTGGNLVRYNEQFF.